This TCR beta chain appears in the sequencing data of a study of cytomegalovirus exposure and HLA in healthy donors. Study-level background: Tens of millions of unique TCRs from HLA-typed donors were held in an early data release. Across more than 350 genotyped donors, about 80% landed in the Caucasian-associated ancestry cluster. Study conclusions and caveats: Later analysis suggested most CMV-associated TCR beta chains were HLA-restricted. A further, later analysis showed that HLA-associated TCR beta chains (compared with equally common others) were more clonally expanded.

About this clone itself: The target antigen is unknown.

The CDR3 length is 13 residues. Germline CDR1 SGHTA, CDR2 FQGTGA. V dropped 5 bases and J dropped 8; count of bases not matched to a gene: 8. PCR involved 60 Vbeta and 13 Jbeta primers. The repertoire was sequenced with immunoSEQ multiplex PCR; TCRdb's copy has only in-frame clones and lacks some. This listing includes more than 95,000 clones. What was sequenced was PBMCs. The V and J genes are TRBV7-3 and TRBJ1-2; 7 nucleotides match TRBD1. The clonotype comes from a man aged 40-50 years in good health and CMV-seronegative. CDR3 nucleotides: TGTGCCAGCAGCCGTGACAGGGCAGCGGGCTACACCTTC. Translating it yields CASSRDRAAGYTF.